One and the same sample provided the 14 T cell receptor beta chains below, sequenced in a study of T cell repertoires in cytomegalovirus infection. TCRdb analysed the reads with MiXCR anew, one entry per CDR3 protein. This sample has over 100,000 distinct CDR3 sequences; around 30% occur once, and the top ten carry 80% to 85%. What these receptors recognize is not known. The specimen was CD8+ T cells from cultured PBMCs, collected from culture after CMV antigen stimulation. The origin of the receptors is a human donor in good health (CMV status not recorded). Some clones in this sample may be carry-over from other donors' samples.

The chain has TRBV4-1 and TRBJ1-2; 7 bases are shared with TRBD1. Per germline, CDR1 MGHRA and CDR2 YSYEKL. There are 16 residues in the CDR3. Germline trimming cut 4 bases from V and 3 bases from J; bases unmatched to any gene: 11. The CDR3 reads CASSRPGTEPYYGYTF. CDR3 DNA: TGCGCCAGCAGCCGACCAGGGACAGAACCGTACTATGGCTACACCTTC.

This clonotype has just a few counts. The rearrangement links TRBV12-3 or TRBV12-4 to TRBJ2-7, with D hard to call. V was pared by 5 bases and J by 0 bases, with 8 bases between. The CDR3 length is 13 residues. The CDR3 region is CASSPSHSYEQYF. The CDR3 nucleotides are TGTGCCAGCAGTCCCTCACACTCCTACGAGCAGTACTTC.

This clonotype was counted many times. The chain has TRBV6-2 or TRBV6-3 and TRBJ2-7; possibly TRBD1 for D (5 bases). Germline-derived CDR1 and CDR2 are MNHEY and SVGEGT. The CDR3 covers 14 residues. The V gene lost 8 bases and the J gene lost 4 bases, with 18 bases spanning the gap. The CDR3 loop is CASGHLGSRYEQYF. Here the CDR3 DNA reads TGTGCCAGCGGACATCTAGGTTCGAGATACGAGCAGTACTTC.

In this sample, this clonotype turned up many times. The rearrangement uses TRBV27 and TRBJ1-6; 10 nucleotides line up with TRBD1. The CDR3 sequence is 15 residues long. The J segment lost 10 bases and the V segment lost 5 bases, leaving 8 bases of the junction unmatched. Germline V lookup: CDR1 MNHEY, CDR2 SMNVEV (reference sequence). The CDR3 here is CASSPTGGGLSPLHF. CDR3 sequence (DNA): TGTGCCAGCAGTCCGACAGGGGGCGGGTTGTCACCCCTCCACTTT.

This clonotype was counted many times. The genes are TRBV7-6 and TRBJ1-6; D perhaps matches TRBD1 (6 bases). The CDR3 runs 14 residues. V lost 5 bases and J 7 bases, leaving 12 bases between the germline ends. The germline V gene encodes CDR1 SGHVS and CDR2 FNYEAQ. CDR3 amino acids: CASSPTGNNSPLHF. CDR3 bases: TGTGCCAGCAGCCCTACAGGGAACAATTCACCCCTCCACTTT.

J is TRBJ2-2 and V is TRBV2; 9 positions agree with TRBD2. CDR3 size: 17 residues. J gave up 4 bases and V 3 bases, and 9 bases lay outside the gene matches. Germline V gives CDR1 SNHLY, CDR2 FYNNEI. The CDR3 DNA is TGTGCCAGCAGTGATGATCCGCGGGGGGGCAGCACCGGGGAGCTGTTTTTT. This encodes CASSDDPRGGSTGELFF. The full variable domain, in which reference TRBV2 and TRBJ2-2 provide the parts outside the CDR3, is EPEVTQTPSHQVTQMGQEVILRCVPISNHLYFYWYRQILGQKVEFLVSFYNNEISEKSEIFDDQFSVERPDGSNFTLKIRSTKLEDSAMYFCASSDDPRGGSTGELFFGEGSRLTVL.

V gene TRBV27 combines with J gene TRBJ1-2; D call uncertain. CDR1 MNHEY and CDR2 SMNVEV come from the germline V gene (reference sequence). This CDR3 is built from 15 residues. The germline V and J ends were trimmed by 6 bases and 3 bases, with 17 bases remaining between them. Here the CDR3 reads CASSPGRAAHYGYTF. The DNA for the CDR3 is TGTGCCAGCAGCCCCGGTAGGGCAGCCCACTATGGCTACACCTTC.

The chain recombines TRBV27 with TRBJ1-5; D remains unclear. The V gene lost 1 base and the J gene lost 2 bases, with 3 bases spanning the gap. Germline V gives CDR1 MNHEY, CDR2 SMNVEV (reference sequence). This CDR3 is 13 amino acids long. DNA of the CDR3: TGTGCCAGCAGTTTATTTGGCAATCAGCCCCAGCATTTT. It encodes CASSLFGNQPQHF.

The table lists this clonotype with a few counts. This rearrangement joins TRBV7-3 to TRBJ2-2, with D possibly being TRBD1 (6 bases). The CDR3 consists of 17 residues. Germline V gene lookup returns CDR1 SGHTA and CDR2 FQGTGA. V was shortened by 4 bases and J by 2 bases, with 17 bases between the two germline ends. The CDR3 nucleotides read TGTGCCAGCAGCTCTTCTCCGGGACATTATAACACCGGGGAGCTGTTTTTT. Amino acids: CASSSSPGHYNTGELFF. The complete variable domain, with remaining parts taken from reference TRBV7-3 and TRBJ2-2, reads GAGVSQTPSNKVTEKGKYVELRCDPISGHTALYWYRQSLGQGPEFLIYFQGTGAADDSGLPNDRFFAVRPEGSVSTLKIQRTERGDSAVYLCASSSSPGHYNTGELFFGEGSRLTVL.

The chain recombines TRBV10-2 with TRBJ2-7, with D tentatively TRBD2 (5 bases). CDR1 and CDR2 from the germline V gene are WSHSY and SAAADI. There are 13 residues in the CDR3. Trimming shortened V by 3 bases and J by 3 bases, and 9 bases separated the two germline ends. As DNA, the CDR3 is TGCGCCAGCAGTGACGGGGTGGGCTACGAGCAGTACTTC. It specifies CASSDGVGYEQYF.

The CDR3 nucleotides are TGTGCCAGCACCCCGGGGGGAAGCAGGGGGGCCGGTCGCGGCTACACCTTC. It encodes CASTPGGSRGAGRGYTF. This rearrangement joins TRBV6-5 to TRBJ1-2; TRBD1 agrees at 7 bases. The V segment lost 7 bases and the J segment 8 bases; nucleotides outside the gene matches: 22. The CDR3 has 17 amino acids. From germline, CDR1 is MNHEY and CDR2 SVGAGI.

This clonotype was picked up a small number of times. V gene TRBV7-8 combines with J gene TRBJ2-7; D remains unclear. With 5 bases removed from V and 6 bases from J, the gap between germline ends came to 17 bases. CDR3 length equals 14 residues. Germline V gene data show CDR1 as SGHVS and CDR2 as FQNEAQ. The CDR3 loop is CASSRALDLGEQYF. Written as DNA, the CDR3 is TGTGCCAGCAGCCGGGCGTTGGACCTGGGCGAGCAGTACTTC.

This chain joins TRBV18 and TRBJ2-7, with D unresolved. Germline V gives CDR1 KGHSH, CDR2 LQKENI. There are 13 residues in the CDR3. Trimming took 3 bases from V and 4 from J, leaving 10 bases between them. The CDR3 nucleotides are TGTGCCAGCTCACCGGAATCTCAATACGAGCAGTACTTC. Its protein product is CASSPESQYEQYF.

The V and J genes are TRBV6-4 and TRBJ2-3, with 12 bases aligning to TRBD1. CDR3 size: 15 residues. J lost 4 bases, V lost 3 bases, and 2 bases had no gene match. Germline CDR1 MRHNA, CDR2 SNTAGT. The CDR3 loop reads CASSEGTGGADTQYF. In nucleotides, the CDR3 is TGTGCCAGCAGTGAAGGGACAGGGGGCGCAGATACGCAGTATTTT.